These T cell receptor beta chains were read from a single sample in a study of cytomegalovirus exposure and HLA in healthy donors. Here immunoSEQ multiplex PCR was the method, and the copy in TCRdb shows in-frame clones only, minus some. Among about 200,000 clones listed, about 86% were seen once. Material for sequencing was PBMCs. These TCRs come from a woman aged 30 to 39 in good health and CMV-seronegative. Each CDR3 is given with its conserved first and last residue. A D gene is named only where the DNA matches it firmly. Not every row has a clone size; where given, it reads once, few, many or a size class.

cdr3_aa	cdr3_nt	d_call	clone_size	j_call	v_call
CASTGQGATGELFF	TGTGCCAGCACCGGACAGGGGGCAACCGGGGAGCTGTTTTTT	TRBD1	-	TRBJ2-2	TRBV2
CASSHRGSGGEYNEQFF	TGTGCCAGCAGCCATAGGGGCTCGGGCGGGGAGTACAATGAGCAGTTCTTC	-	-	TRBJ2-1	TRBV4-2
CASSLVVSGNRETQYF	TGTGCCAGCAGCTTGGTTGTTAGCGGGAATCGGGAGACCCAGTACTTC	TRBD2	-	TRBJ2-5	TRBV5-6
CASSLGQGSSGNTIYF	TGCGCCAGCAGCTTGGGACAGGGCAGCTCTGGAAACACCATATATTTT	TRBD1	-	TRBJ1-3	TRBV5-1
CASSQTSSSSYEQYF	TGTGCCAGCAGCCAGACATCCTCTAGCTCCTACGAGCAGTACTTC	-	-	TRBJ2-7	TRBV4-2
CASSPGTGREKLFF	TGTGCCAGCAGTCCCGGGACAGGGAGGGAAAAACTGTTTTTT	TRBD1	-	TRBJ1-4	TRBV28
CASSVGGLTLQDTDTQYF	TGTGCCAGCAGCGTAGGGGGACTAACCTTACAGGACACAGATACGCAGTATTTT	TRBD2	-	TRBJ2-3	TRBV9
CASTGQGPQETQYF	TGCGCCAGCACTGGACAGGGCCCCCAAGAGACCCAGTACTTC	TRBD1	-	TRBJ2-5	TRBV10-2
CASSSSPGQVYEQYF	TGTGCCAGCAGTTCGTCACCGGGACAGGTATACGAGCAGTACTTC	TRBD1	-	TRBJ2-7	TRBV28
CASRKDRFQETQYF	TGTGCCAGCCGCAAAGACAGGTTCCAAGAGACCCAGTACTTC	-	-	TRBJ2-5	TRBV2
CASRTGNIQYF	TGTGCCAGCCGAACGGGTAACATTCAGTACTTC	-	-	TRBJ2-4	TRBV6-1
CASSIGQGFEGQPQHF	TGTGCCAGTAGTATAGGACAGGGGTTTGAAGGTCAGCCCCAGCATTTT	TRBD1	-	TRBJ1-5	TRBV19
CASSLLAGGNEQFF	TGTGCCAGCAGCTTGCTAGCGGGAGGGAATGAGCAGTTCTTC	TRBD2	-	TRBJ2-1	TRBV13
CASRAGTGAGYGYTF	TGTGCCAGCAGGGCCGGGACAGGGGCGGGCTATGGCTACACCTTC	TRBD1	-	TRBJ1-2	TRBV2
CASSLEGWGGGEQYF	TGTGCCAGCAGCTTAGAGGGGTGGGGGGGCGGGGAGCAGTACTTC	-	-	TRBJ2-7	TRBV7-2
CASSLSGQRNNEQFF	TGTGCCAGCAGCTTAAGCGGACAGAGAAACAATGAGCAGTTCTTC	-	-	TRBJ2-1	TRBV13
CSVEDRGRNTEAFF	TGCAGCGTTGAAGACAGGGGAAGGAACACTGAAGCTTTCTTT	-	-	TRBJ1-1	TRBV29-1
CASGSGGKETQYF	TGTGCCAGTGGTAGCGGGGGGAAAGAGACCCAGTACTTC	TRBD2	-	TRBJ2-5	TRBV19
CASSALAGETQYF	TGCGCCAGCAGTGCACTAGCGGGAGAGACCCAGTACTTC	TRBD2	-	TRBJ2-5	TRBV10-1
CASSTGLPDEQFF	TGCGCCAGCAGCACGGGACTCCCGGATGAGCAGTTCTTC	-	-	TRBJ2-1	TRBV5-1
CASSRTTGSSGEQYF	TGCGCCAGCAGCCGTACGACAGGGTCATCGGGTGAGCAGTACTTC	TRBD1	-	TRBJ2-7	TRBV5-1
CASSGGTALTYEQYF	TGCGCCAGCAGCGGGGGGACAGCCCTTACCTACGAGCAGTACTTC	-	once	TRBJ2-7	TRBV5-1
CASSLFGTGGETQYF	TGTGCCAGCAGTTTATTTGGGACAGGGGGAGAGACCCAGTACTTC	TRBD1	-	TRBJ2-5	TRBV28
CASSTGQGHGNTIYF	TGTGCCAGCAGCACGGGACAGGGACACGGAAACACCATATATTTT	TRBD1	-	TRBJ1-3	TRBV7-9
CASRPHRDGETQYF	TGTGCCAGCAGGCCACACAGGGACGGAGAGACCCAGTACTTC	-	-	TRBJ2-5	TRBV5-8
CASSFQGAADPQETQYF	TGTGCCAGCAGTTTCCAGGGGGCGGCGGATCCCCAAGAGACCCAGTACTTC	TRBD1	once	TRBJ2-5	TRBV28
CASSNYITGSKHF	TGTGCCAGCAGCAACTACATAACTGGTTCCAAGCATTTT	-	-	TRBJ1-5	TRBV2
CASSVSRGLNGGELFF	TGTGCCAGCAGTGTGTCCCGAGGGTTGAACGGCGGGGAGCTGTTTTTT	-	once	TRBJ2-2	TRBV2
CASSELGRGWNEQFF	TGTGCCAGCAGTGAATTGGGTCGCGGTTGGAATGAGCAGTTCTTC	-	-	TRBJ2-1	TRBV6-1
CASSQPVTAGGKGTGELFF	TGCGCCAGCAGCCAACCGGTGACGGCGGGTGGAAAGGGCACCGGGGAGCTGTTTTTT	-	-	TRBJ2-2	TRBV4-1
CASRSTGGSYGYTF	TGTGCCAGCAGAAGTACAGGGGGCAGCTACGGCTACACCTTC	TRBD1	once	TRBJ1-2	TRBV27
CRVDRGWRGTEAFF	TGCAGAGTTGACAGGGGGTGGAGGGGCACTGAAGCTTTCTTT	TRBD1	-	TRBJ1-1	TRBV29-1
CASSPLDRTDTQYF	TGTGCCAGCAGTCCCCTGGACAGGACAGATACGCAGTATTTT	TRBD1	-	TRBJ2-3	TRBV28
CASTPLRSGNTIYF	TGCGCCAGCACCCCACTCCGCTCTGGAAACACCATATATTTT	-	-	TRBJ1-3	TRBV10-2
CASSLSGSYYNEQFF	TGTGCCAGCAGCCTTAGCGGGAGCTACTACAATGAGCAGTTCTTC	TRBD2	-	TRBJ2-1	TRBV5-4
CASSLAPTGYHEQFF	TGTGCCAGCAGCTTAGCACCGACAGGGTACCATGAGCAGTTCTTC	TRBD1	-	TRBJ2-1	TRBV7-9
CASSLNTDEQFF	TGTGCCAGCAGCTTAAATACTGATGAGCAGTTCTTC	-	-	TRBJ2-1	TRBV7-8
CASSPDSPNTEAFF	TGTGCCAGCAGTCCGGACAGCCCAAACACTGAAGCTTTCTTT	-	-	TRBJ1-1	TRBV6-1
CASSERGIYGYTF	TGTGCCAGCAGTGAAAGAGGGATCTATGGCTACACCTTC	-	-	TRBJ1-2	TRBV2
CASSFHGQVSEQYF	TGTGCCAGCAGTTTTCACGGTCAGGTCTCCGAGCAGTACTTC	-	-	TRBJ2-7	TRBV28
CASSLTGSYNEQFF	TGTGCCAGCAGTTTAACAGGCTCCTACAATGAGCAGTTCTTC	-	-	TRBJ2-1	TRBV27
CASSWGTSDTQYF	TGCGCCAGCAGCTGGGGGACTAGCGATACGCAGTATTTT	TRBD2	-	TRBJ2-3	TRBV5-1
CASTGGVSTDTQYF	TGTGCCTCAACAGGGGGAGTTAGCACAGATACGCAGTATTTT	TRBD1	-	TRBJ2-3	TRBV2
CASSLGDRRLDPYEQYF	TGTGCCAGCAGCTTAGGGGACAGAAGACTAGACCCTTACGAGCAGTACTTC	-	once	TRBJ2-7	TRBV2
CASSLGLISYEQYF	TGTGCCAGCAGCTTAGGACTGATCTCCTACGAGCAGTACTTC	-	-	TRBJ2-7	TRBV5-6
CSVDRNTEAFF	TGCAGCGTTGACAGGAACACTGAAGCTTTCTTT	-	-	TRBJ1-1	TRBV29-1
CASSQGLQRGSGETQYF	TGTGCCAGCAGCCAAGGTCTCCAGCGGGGGAGCGGCGAGACCCAGTACTTC	TRBD2	-	TRBJ2-5	TRBV4-2
CASSLRASGGALQETQYF	TGTGCCAGCAGCTTAAGGGCTAGCGGGGGGGCCCTTCAGGAGACCCAGTACTTC	TRBD2	-	TRBJ2-5	TRBV11-2
CASLAGDNYEQYF	TGTGCCAGCCTGGCGGGAGATAACTACGAGCAGTACTTC	TRBD2	once	TRBJ2-7	TRBV28
CASRTGGASYEQYF	TGTGCCAGCCGCACAGGGGGCGCATCCTACGAGCAGTACTTC	TRBD1	-	TRBJ2-7	TRBV27
CASSPRTSGRNEQFF	TGTGCCAGCTCACCCCGGACTAGCGGGAGGAATGAGCAGTTCTTC	TRBD2	few	TRBJ2-1	TRBV18
CASSFGQGGYEQYF	TGTGCCAGCAGCTTTGGACAGGGCGGCTACGAGCAGTACTTC	TRBD1	few	TRBJ2-7	TRBV11-2
CASSPDRVRTNEKLFF	TGTGCCAGCTCACCCGACAGGGTTCGAACTAATGAAAAACTGTTTTTT	TRBD1	-	TRBJ1-4	TRBV18
CASSLEGRASSYEQYF	TGCGCCAGCAGCTTGGAAGGCAGGGCAAGCTCCTACGAGCAGTACTTC	-	-	TRBJ2-7	TRBV5-1
CASSRASGSSYEQYF	TGTGCCAGCAGCCGTGCTAGCGGGAGCTCCTACGAGCAGTACTTC	TRBD2	few	TRBJ2-7	TRBV6-5
CASTPPGQGLFYGYTF	TGTGCCAGTACCCCTCCGGGACAGGGATTGTTCTATGGCTACACCTTC	TRBD1	-	TRBJ1-2	TRBV19
CASQNQDRYSNQPQHF	TGTGCCAGTCAAAATCAGGACAGATATAGCAATCAGCCCCAGCATTTT	-	-	TRBJ1-5	TRBV19
CASSRLAEKTYEQYF	TGTGCCAGCAGCCGACTAGCGGAGAAAACCTACGAGCAGTACTTC	TRBD2	-	TRBJ2-7	TRBV7-9
CASSFYVGGPEAFF	TGTGCCAGCAGTTTTTATGTCGGAGGCCCTGAAGCTTTCTTT	-	-	TRBJ1-1	TRBV28